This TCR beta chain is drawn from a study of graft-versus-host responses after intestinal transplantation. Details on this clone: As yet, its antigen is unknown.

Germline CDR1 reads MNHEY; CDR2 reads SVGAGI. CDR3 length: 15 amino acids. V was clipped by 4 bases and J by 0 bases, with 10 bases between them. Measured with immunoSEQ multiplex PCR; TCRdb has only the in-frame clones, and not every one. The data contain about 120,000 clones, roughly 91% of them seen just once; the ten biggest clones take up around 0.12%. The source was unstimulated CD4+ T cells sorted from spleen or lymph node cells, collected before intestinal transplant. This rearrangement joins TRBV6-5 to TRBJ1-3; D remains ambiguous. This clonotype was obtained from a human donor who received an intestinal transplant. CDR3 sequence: CASSLSPNSGNTIYF. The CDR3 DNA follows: TGTGCCAGCAGTTTGTCGCCTAACTCTGGAAACACCATATATTTT.